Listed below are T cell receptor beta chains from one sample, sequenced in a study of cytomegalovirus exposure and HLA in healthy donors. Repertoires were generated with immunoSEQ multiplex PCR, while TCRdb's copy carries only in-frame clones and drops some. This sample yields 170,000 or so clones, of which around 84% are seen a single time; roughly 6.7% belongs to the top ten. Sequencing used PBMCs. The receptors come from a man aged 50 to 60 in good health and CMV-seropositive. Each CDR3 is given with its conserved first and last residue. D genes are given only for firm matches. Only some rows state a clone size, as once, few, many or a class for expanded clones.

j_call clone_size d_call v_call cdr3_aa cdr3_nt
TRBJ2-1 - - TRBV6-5 CASSYLGAGDYNEQFF TGTGCCAGCAGTTACCTAGGCGCAGGGGACTACAATGAGCAGTTCTTC
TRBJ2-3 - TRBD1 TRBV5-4 CASSPPGQGAGDTQYF TGTGCCAGCAGCCCCCCGGGACAGGGGGCTGGAGATACGCAGTATTTT
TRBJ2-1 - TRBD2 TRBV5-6 CASGIVSGGYNEQFF TGTGCCAGCGGCATCGTGAGCGGGGGTTACAATGAGCAGTTCTTC
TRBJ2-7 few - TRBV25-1 CASSEELGLPSYEQYF TGTGCCAGCAGTGAAGAATTGGGGCTCCCGTCCTACGAGCAGTACTTC
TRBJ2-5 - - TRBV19 CASSIGGTQYF TGTGCCAGTAGTATAGGAGGGACCCAGTACTTC
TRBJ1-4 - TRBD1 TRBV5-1 CASSRGQAFEKLFF TGCGCCAGCTCCCGCGGACAGGCTTTTGAAAAACTGTTTTTT
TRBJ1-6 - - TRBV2 CASRPGGGNSPLHF TGTGCCAGCCGCCCCGGGGGAGGAAATTCACCCCTCCACTTT
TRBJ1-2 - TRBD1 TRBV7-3 CASSLTGDRAWGYTF TGTGCCAGCAGCTTAACCGGGGACAGGGCCTGGGGCTACACCTTC
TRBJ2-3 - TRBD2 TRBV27 CASSLGGGGVWDTQYF TGTGCCAGCAGTTTAGGCGGCGGGGGGGTTTGGGATACGCAGTATTTT
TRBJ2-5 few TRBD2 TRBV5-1 CASSFVSGVQETQYF TGCGCCAGCAGCTTCGTTAGCGGGGTTCAAGAGACCCAGTACTTC
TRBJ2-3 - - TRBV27 CASSSARGTTDTQYF TGTGCCAGCAGTTCTGCCAGGGGTACCACAGATACGCAGTATTTT
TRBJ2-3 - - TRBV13 CASSSTGIKGGTQYF TGTGCCAGCAGCTCGACAGGGATTAAGGGGGGAACGCAGTATTTT
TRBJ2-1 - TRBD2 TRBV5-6 CASSLTSGRGAYNEQFF TGTGCCAGCAGTCTGACTAGCGGGAGGGGGGCCTACAATGAGCAGTTCTTC
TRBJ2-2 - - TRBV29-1 CSARRGTVATGELFF TGCAGCGCCCGCCGCGGGACAGTGGCAACCGGGGAGCTGTTTTTT
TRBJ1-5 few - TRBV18 CASSDGGLAAQHF TGTGCCAGCTCTGATGGTGGTCTCGCGGCCCAGCATTTT
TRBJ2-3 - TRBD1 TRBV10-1 CASSESSLGGTDTQYF TGCGCCAGCAGTGAGTCGAGTTTAGGGGGCACGGATACGCAGTATTTT
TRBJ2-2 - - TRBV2 CASSGDNTGELFF TGTGCCAGCAGTGGCGATAACACCGGGGAGCTGTTTTTT
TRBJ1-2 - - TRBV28 CASSSYYGYTF TGTGCCAGCAGTTCCTACTATGGCTACACCTTC
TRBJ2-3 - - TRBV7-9 CASGSGVEWQYF TGTGCCAGCGGGTCGGGGGTAGAGTGGCAGTATTTT
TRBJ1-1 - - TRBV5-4 CASSLDRATEAFF TGTGCCAGCAGCTTGGACAGGGCCACTGAAGCTTTCTTT
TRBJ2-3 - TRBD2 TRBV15 CATSPGAGGTDTQYF TGTGCCACCAGTCCTGGAGCGGGGGGGACAGATACGCAGTATTTT
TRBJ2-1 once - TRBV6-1 CASSEIGGGARSYNEQFF TGTGCCAGCAGTGAAATAGGAGGGGGGGCACGCTCCTACAATGAGCAGTTCTTC
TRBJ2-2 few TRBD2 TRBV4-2 CASSHGTSGTNTGELFF TGTGCCAGCAGCCATGGGACTAGCGGAACGAACACCGGGGAGCTGTTTTTT
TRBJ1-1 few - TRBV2 CASMGSWNTEAFF TGTGCCAGCATGGGCAGTTGGAACACTGAAGCTTTCTTT
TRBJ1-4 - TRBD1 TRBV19 CASSTNPLDRGNEKLFF TGTGCCAGTAGTACCAACCCCCTGGACAGGGGGAATGAAAAACTGTTTTTT